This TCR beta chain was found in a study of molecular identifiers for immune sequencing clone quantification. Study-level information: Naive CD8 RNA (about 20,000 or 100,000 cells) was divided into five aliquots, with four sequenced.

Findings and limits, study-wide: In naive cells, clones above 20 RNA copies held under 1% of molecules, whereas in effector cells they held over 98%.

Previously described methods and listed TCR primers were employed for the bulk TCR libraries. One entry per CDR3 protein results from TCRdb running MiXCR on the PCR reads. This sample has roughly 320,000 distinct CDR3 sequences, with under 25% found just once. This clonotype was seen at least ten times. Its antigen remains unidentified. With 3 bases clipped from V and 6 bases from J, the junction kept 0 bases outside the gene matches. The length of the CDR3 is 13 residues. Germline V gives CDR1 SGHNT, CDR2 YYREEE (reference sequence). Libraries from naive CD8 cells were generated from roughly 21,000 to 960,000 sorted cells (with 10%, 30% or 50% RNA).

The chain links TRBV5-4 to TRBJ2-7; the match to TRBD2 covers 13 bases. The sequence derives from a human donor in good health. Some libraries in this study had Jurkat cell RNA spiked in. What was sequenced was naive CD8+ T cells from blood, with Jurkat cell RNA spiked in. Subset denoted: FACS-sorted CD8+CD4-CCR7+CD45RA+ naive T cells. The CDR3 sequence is CASSWTSGSEQYF. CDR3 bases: TGTGCCAGCAGCTGGACTAGCGGGAGCGAGCAGTACTTC.